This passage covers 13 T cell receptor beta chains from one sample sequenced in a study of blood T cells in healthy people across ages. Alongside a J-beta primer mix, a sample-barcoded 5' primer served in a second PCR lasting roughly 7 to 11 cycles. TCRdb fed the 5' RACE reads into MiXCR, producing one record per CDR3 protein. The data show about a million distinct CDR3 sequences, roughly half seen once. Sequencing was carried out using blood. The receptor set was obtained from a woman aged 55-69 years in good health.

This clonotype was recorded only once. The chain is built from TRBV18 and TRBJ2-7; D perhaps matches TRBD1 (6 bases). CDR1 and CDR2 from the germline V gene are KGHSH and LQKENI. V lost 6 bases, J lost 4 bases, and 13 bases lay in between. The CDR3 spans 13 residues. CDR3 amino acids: CASSQTGKYEQYF. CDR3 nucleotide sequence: TGTGCCAGCTCCCAAACAGGGAAGTACGAGCAGTACTTC.

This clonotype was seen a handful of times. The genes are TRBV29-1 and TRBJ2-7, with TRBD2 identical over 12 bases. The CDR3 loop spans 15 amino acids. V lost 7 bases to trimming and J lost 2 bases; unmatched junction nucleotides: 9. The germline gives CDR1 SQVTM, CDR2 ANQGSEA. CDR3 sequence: CSGRLWTSGTYEQYF. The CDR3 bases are TGCAGCGGACGCCTGTGGACTAGCGGGACCTACGAGCAGTACTTC.

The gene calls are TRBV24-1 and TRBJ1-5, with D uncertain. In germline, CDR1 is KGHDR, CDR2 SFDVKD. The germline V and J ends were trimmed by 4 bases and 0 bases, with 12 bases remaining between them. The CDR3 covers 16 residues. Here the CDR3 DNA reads TGTGCCACCAGTGACCGGACCGCTTATAGCAATCAGCCCCAGCATTTT. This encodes CATSDRTAYSNQPQHF.

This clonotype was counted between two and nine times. The CDR3 is CASSQGVQGTYEQYF. For the CDR3, the DNA is TGCGCCAGCAGCCAAGGGGTCCAGGGAACCTACGAGCAGTACTTC. This chain uses TRBV4-1 with TRBJ2-7; possibly TRBD1 for D (5 bases). V dropped 1 base and J dropped 2 bases, with 12 bases sitting between them. This CDR3 spans 15 amino acids. Germline V CDR1 and CDR2: MGHRA, YSYEKL.

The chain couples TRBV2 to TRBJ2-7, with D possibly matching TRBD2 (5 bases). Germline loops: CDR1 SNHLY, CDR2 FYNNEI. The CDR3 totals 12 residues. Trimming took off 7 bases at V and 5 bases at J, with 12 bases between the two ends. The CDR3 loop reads CASIGLEHEQYF. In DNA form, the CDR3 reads TGTGCCAGCATAGGACTGGAGCACGAGCAGTACTTC.

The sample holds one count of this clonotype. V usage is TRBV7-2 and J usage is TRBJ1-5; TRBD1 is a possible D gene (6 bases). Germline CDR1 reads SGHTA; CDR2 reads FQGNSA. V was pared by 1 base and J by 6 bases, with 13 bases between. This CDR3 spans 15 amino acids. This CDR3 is CASSLDSKGGQPQHF. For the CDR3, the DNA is TGTGCCAGCAGCTTAGATAGCAAAGGGGGTCAGCCCCAGCATTTT.

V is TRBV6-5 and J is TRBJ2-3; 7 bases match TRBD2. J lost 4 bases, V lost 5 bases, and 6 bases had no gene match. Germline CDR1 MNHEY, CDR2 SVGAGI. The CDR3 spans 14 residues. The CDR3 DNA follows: TGTGCCAGCAGTCAGACTAGCCTTTCAGATACGCAGTATTTT. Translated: CASSQTSLSDTQYF.

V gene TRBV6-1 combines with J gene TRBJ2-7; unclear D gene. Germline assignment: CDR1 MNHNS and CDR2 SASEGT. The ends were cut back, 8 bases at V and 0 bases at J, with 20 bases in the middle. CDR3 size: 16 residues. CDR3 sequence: CASGLRADLSSYEQYF. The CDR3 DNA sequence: TGTGCCAGCGGATTACGGGCGGATCTGAGCTCCTACGAGCAGTACTTC.

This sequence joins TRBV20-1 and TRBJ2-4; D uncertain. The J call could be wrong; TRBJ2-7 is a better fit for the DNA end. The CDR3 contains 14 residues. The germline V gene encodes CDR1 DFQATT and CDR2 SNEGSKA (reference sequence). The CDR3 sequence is CSADDGKSTYEQYF. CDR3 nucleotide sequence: TGCAGTGCTGACGACGGCAAGTCCACCTACGAGCAGTACTTC.

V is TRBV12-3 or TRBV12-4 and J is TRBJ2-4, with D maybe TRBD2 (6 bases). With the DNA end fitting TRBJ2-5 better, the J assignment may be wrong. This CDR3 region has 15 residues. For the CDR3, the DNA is TGTGCCAGCAGTTTCTCAGCGGGCATGGGGGAGACCCAGTACTTC. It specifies CASSFSAGMGETQYF.

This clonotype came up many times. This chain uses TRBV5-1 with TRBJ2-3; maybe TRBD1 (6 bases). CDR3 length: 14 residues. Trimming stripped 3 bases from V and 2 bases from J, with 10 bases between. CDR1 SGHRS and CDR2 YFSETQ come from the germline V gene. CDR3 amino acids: CASSSRDITDTQYF. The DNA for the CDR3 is TGCGCCAGCAGCTCCCGGGACATCACAGATACGCAGTATTTT.

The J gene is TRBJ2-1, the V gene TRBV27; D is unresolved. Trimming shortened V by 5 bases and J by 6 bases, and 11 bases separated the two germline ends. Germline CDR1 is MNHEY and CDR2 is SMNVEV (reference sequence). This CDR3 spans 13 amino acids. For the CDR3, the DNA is TGTGCCAGCAGTCAGAATCACGCCAATGAGCAGTTCTTC. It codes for CASSQNHANEQFF.

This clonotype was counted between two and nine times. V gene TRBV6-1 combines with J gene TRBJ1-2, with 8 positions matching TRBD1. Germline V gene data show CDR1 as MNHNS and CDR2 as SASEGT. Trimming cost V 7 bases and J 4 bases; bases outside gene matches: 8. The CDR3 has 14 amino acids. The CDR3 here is CASNDRGVGYGYTF. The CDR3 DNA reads TGTGCCAGCAATGACAGGGGAGTAGGCTATGGCTACACCTTC.